This T cell receptor (beta chain) appears in the sequencing data of a study of early T cells in non-severe SARS-CoV-2 infection. About the study: Chains from this unsorted whole-blood bulk RNA could not be paired.

Germline CDR1 and CDR2: MNHNY and SVGAGI (reference sequence). V gave up 7 bases and J gave up 7 bases, with 11 bases separating them. CDR3 length equals 13 residues. TCRdb ran MiXCR on the 5' RACE reads and lists one entry per CDR3 protein. The sample includes around 71,000 distinct CDR3 sequences, about 15% of them seen just once. Study outcomes and limitations: VDJdb-based matching was biased toward anti-spike CD8 responses and missed private and CD4 specificities.

Notes on this clonotype: Its antigen is as yet unknown.

The genes are TRBV6-6 and TRBJ1-6, with D perhaps matching TRBD1 (6 bases). The sequencing used whole blood, collected at baseline. This clonotype originated in an adult who was a healthcare worker with PCR-confirmed SARS-CoV-2 infection or an uninfected control (not recorded which). DNA of the CDR3: TGTGCCAGCACATTACAGGGAAATTCACCCCTCCACTTT. Encoded protein: CASTLQGNSPLHF.